This note documents a single T cell receptor (beta chain) sequence. Its antigen is unknown. Nothing much larger sits one base from this clone, and base qualities are not available. The library was built by means of the immunoSEQ multiplex PCR assay. Rearranged TCR beta chain sequences were amplified with the hsTCRB Kit following the manufacturer's protocol. An Illumina MiSeq was used to sequence the TCRB libraries. In the original analysis: The kit vendor's proprietary platform handled demultiplexing, trimming and gene mapping. Held by TCRdb, this immuneACCESS table contains in-frame sequences only and omits some clones. Under half of the omission traces to an unresolved V gene where checked; the cause of the rest is unknown. Clone size and the V and J calls come from that table; the DNA yielded D and trimming. A total of 55,000 to 65,000 clones appear in this sample, 70% to 85% of them only once. The biggest ten clones account for around 3.5% of the sample.

The CDR3 sequence holds 16 residues, the cysteine and phenylalanine included. Just the 48-base CDR3 DNA is kept, in frame starting at base 1. V is clipped by 3 bases and J by 4 bases, and the sequence between their germline boundaries is 16 bases long. In the germline V gene (reference sequence), CDR1 corresponds to LNHDA and CDR2 to SQIVND. The sample originates from a study of a mutant IDH1 vaccine in newly diagnosed glioma listed by TCRdb under 2021. For context, the study as a whole: Eight vaccinations were administered to patients in weeks 1, 3, 5, 7, 11, 15, 19 and 23, corresponding to visits V03 through V10. Longitudinal TCRB deep sequencing was performed for 25 to 30 treated patients wherever samples were available for exploratory analyses. Peripheral blood was drawn at six visits: V03 (baseline), V05, V07, V10, V12 and V13. Vaccination was initiated 4-6 weeks after radiotherapy alone, or concurrently with temozolomide cycles in the chemotherapy-containing groups. Before enrollment, most patients had been given radiochemotherapy with temozolomide as standard therapy, while the rest had received either radiotherapy alone or temozolomide alone. Of the approximately 35 treated patients, 62.5% were male and about 40% were female, and a mean age of around 40 years was recorded.

According to the study, the label for this sample's time point signals: week 11, during vaccination. A 20-mer mutant IDH1 peptide at 300 micrograms in Montanide made up each vaccine dose, which was injected subcutaneously together with topical imiquimod. All donors had newly diagnosed IDH1-mutant astrocytomas of WHO grade 3 or 4 that showed loss of nuclear ATRX. The samples were drawn from NOA16, a multicentre, single-arm, open-label phase I trial in Germany that tested a mutant IDH1 peptide vaccine in humans for the first time. The DNeasy Blood and Tissue Kit was used to extract genomic DNA from EDTA blood for TCRB sequencing. The full study reports these points: Changes in the top peripheral T cell clonotypes picked up by TCRB sequencing did not appear to be linked to pseudoprogression. Immune responses induced by the vaccine were seen in more than 85% of patients across multiple MHC alleles. Selection of PBMC samples for TCRB deep sequencing was based on availability. The authors noted that analyses of patient blood samples could not be reproduced because of sample limitations.

The source was PBMCs, collected from a glioma patient whose treatment included an IDH1 peptide vaccine. This TCR was recovered from a man aged 25 to 45 with glioma. The chain was built from TRBV19 and TRBJ2-1; matching of 5 bases hints at TRBD2 as the D gene. The DNA is as follows: TGTGCCAGTAGTATTGGCCGCGGGCAGACTTACAATGAGCAGTTCTTC. This translates into CASSIGRGQTYNEQFF.